The 23 T cell receptor beta chains reported below all come from one sample, sequenced in a study of T-cell reconstitution after alpha-beta-depleted transplantation in children. Using unique molecular identifiers, the investigators prepared the TCRbeta library. TCRdb analysed the PCR reads with MiXCR anew, one entry per CDR3 protein. The sample includes around 240,000 distinct CDR3 sequences, under 9.5% of them seen just once. The sample in question was PBMCs, mostly from graft donor cells, obtained 180 days after TCRalphabeta/CD19-depleted stem cell transplant. These receptors were collected from a male patient between 10 and 17 years old who had a stem cell transplant for acute lymphoblastic leukemia, so the T cells may come from the graft donor.

On this clonotype itself: The junction departs from germline at one end; a sequencing error may be responsible. The chain employs TRBV12-3 or TRBV12-4 and TRBJ2-7; D is perhaps TRBD1 (6 bases). This CDR3 has 11 amino acids. The CDR3 coding sequence is TGTGCCAGCAGTGGGGGCTACGACCAGTACTTC. Translating it yields CASSGGYDQYF.

The sample holds many counts of this clonotype. The V gene is TRBV12-3 or TRBV12-4, the J gene TRBJ1-1, with D possibly being TRBD1 (6 bases). The CDR3 contains 19 residues. V was trimmed by 11 bases and J by 0 bases, leaving 31 bases between them. Written as DNA, the CDR3 is TGTGCCTTCAGTTTCGTCCGGGACAAGTTACCCCTCCTGAACACTGAAGCTTTCTTT. This codes for CAFSFVRDKLPLLNTEAFF.

Many counts were recorded for this clonotype. V and J are TRBV29-1 and TRBJ1-2, with D possibly TRBD1 on 5 matching bases. Germline CDR1 SQVTM, CDR2 ANQGSEA. V gave up 6 bases and J gave up 0 bases, with 11 bases separating them. This CDR3 contains 13 residues. The DNA of the CDR3 is TGCAGCGTGGGCACAGGAACTAACTATGGCTACACCTTC. Its translation is CSVGTGTNYGYTF.

This clonotype was observed many times. V usage is TRBV11-2 and J usage is TRBJ1-1; tentatively, D is TRBD1 (6 bases). CDR1 is SGHAT, CDR2 FQNNGV, per germline. Trimming shortened V by 6 bases and J by 4 bases, and 12 bases separated the two germline ends. This CDR3 is 13 amino acids long. CDR3 amino acids: CASRNRVITEAFF. CDR3 in DNA: TGTGCCAGCAGAAACAGGGTGATCACTGAAGCTTTCTTT.

This chain joins TRBV20-1 and TRBJ2-7, with 8 bases matching TRBD2. Unmatched junction bases numbered 11, after V lost 3 bases and J lost 4 bases. There are 15 residues in the CDR3. Germline CDR1 reads DFQATT; CDR2 reads SNEGSKA (reference sequence). Written as DNA, the CDR3 is TGCAGTGCTAGGGTCGGGACTAGTAATCAGTACGAGCAGTACTTC. Protein: CSARVGTSNQYEQYF.

This clonotype appeared many times. This chain uses TRBV10-2 with TRBJ2-3; 14 bases map to TRBD2. The CDR3 covers 15 residues. Germline lookup yields CDR1 WSHSY and CDR2 SAAADI. Trimming removed 8 bases from V and 3 bases from J; junction bases left unmatched: 4. The CDR3 DNA reads TGCGCCAGCCCGACTAGCGGGAGGGTTACAGATACGCAGTATTTT. Residues: CASPTSGRVTDTQYF.

This clonotype came up many times. V usage is TRBV20-1 and J usage is TRBJ2-1; weak D call: TRBD2 (5 bases). This CDR3 is 14 amino acids long. V gave up 1 base and J gave up 4 bases, with 11 bases separating them. Germline CDR1 DFQATT, CDR2 SNEGSKA (reference sequence). This CDR3 is CSARADLTYNEQFF. DNA of the CDR3: TGCAGTGCTAGAGCGGACTTAACTTACAATGAGCAGTTCTTC.

This clonotype was seen ten or more times. The chain carries TRBV4-2 and TRBJ2-5; 14 nucleotides align to TRBD2. CDR1 is LGHNA and CDR2 is YNFKEQ in the germline V gene. This CDR3 spans 16 amino acids. The V segment lost 5 bases and the J segment 4 bases; nucleotides outside the gene matches: 6. The CDR3 is CASSGSGTSGRETQYF. CDR3 in DNA: TGTGCCAGCAGCGGATCCGGGACTAGCGGGAGAGAGACCCAGTACTTC.

This clonotype was counted many times. This chain connects TRBV20-1 to TRBJ2-3; 7 bases are a match to TRBD2. The CDR3 is 15 residues long. From germline, CDR1 is DFQATT and CDR2 SNEGSKA (reference sequence). The junction had 9 bases not matched to a gene; V was cut back by 2 bases and J by 4 bases. In DNA, the CDR3 is TGCAGTGCTAGACTGATGGCGGGAGCTTCAGATACGCAGTATTTT. Translating gives CSARLMAGASDTQYF.

The table lists this clonotype with many counts. The J gene is TRBJ2-7, the V gene TRBV7-2; 9 bases map to TRBD2. The germline gives CDR1 SGHTA, CDR2 FQGNSA. The J segment lost 1 base and the V segment lost 6 bases, leaving 10 bases of the junction unmatched. CDR3 size: 16 residues. CDR3 nucleotide sequence: TGTGCCAGCAGTCGCGGAGGGACTAGCAGATCCTACGAGCAGTACTTC. It yields the protein CASSRGGTSRSYEQYF.

Ten or more counts support this clonotype. The V gene is TRBV20-1, the J gene TRBJ1-4; D is possibly TRBD1 (6 bases). The V end lost 1 base, the J end lost 8 bases, and 14 bases lay between the germline ends. Germline lookup yields CDR1 DFQATT and CDR2 SNEGSKA (reference sequence). The CDR3 is 14 amino acids. The CDR3 reads CSARGHRVVEKLFF. The CDR3 nucleotides read TGCAGTGCTAGAGGTCACAGGGTAGTCGAAAAACTGTTTTTT.

This clonotype was counted at least ten times. This rearrangement joins TRBV20-1 to TRBJ2-1; no definite D call. CDR3 length: 14 residues. Trimming shortened V by 5 bases and J by 5 bases, and 16 bases separated the two germline ends. The germline CDR1 and CDR2 sequences are DFQATT and SNEGSKA (reference sequence). This CDR3 is CSAHPPGTDNEQFF. Here the CDR3 DNA reads TGCAGTGCTCACCCTCCGGGTACCGACAATGAGCAGTTCTTC.

This clonotype was picked up many times. The V gene is TRBV20-1, the J gene TRBJ2-7; either TRBD1 or TRBD2 may supply D (5 bases each). Germline CDR1 and CDR2: DFQATT and SNEGSKA (reference sequence). The CDR3 has 13 residues. V lost 5 bases to trimming and J lost 4 bases, with 15 bases between them. This CDR3 is CSAASLWGYEQYF. The CDR3 bases are TGCAGTGCTGCCAGCCTCTGGGGGTACGAGCAGTACTTC.

This clonotype was detected many times. CDR3 protein: CATSAVEFNQPQHF. CDR3 nucleotides: TGTGCCACCAGTGCCGTCGAGTTCAATCAGCCCCAGCATTTT. The chain combines TRBV24-1 with TRBJ1-5; D unresolved. Trimming cost V 5 bases and J 3 bases, with 10 bases left between them. The CDR3 loop spans 14 amino acids. Germline V gives CDR1 KGHDR, CDR2 SFDVKD.

This clonotype has a count of ten or more. The chain is built from TRBV2 and TRBJ2-7; D could derive from TRBD1 or TRBD2 (5 bases each). There are 15 residues in the CDR3. The germline V gene encodes CDR1 SNHLY and CDR2 FYNNEI. Trimming left V 3 bases short and J 1 base short, with 13 bases between. CDR3 DNA sequence: TGTGCCAGCAGTGATTTGGGGGTCTATTCCTACGAGCAGTACTTC. Protein sequence: CASSDLGVYSYEQYF.

This chain uses TRBV19 with TRBJ2-2; D is unclear. This CDR3 has 15 residues. Trimming took off 7 bases at V and 6 bases at J, with 18 bases between the two ends. Looked up from germline, CDR1 is LNHDA and CDR2 is SQIVND (reference sequence). CDR3 nucleotide sequence: TGTGCCAGTACCCCCAGCCCTAGTATTGCCGGGGAGCTGTTTTTT. Protein: CASTPSPSIAGELFF. Looking up the rest from reference TRBV19 and TRBJ2-2 gives the full variable domain: DGGITQSPKYLFRKEGQNVTLSCEQNLNHDAMYWYRQDPGQGLRLIYYSQIVNDFQKGDIAEGYSVSREKKESFPLTVTSAQKNPTAFYLCASTPSPSIAGELFFGEGSRLTVL.

This clonotype occurred many times. This chain uses TRBV12-5 with TRBJ1-2, with D unclear. V lost 4 bases and J 6 bases, leaving 12 bases between the germline ends. Germline V CDR1 and CDR2: LGHNT, FRNRAP. The CDR3 totals 13 residues. The CDR3 loop is CASGSRSDDGYTF. The CDR3 DNA sequence: TGTGCTAGTGGTTCGCGTTCTGACGATGGCTACACCTTC.

In the case of this clonotype: A much larger clone lies one base from this, so it may be a read error. The gene calls are TRBV5-1 and TRBJ1-1, with TRBD1 matching 8 bases. CDR1 and CDR2 (germline): SGHRS, YFSETQ. The CDR3 loop spans 14 amino acids. DNA of the CDR3: TGCGCCAGCAGCTCCTGGACAGGGCCCACTGAAGCTCTCTTT. Its translation is CASSSWTGPTEALF.

This clonotype was recorded at least ten times. The gene calls are TRBV13 and TRBJ1-1, with 11 bases matching TRBD1. Trimming at V came to 5 bases and at J to 0 bases, leaving 8 bases not matched to a gene. The CDR3 covers 17 residues. Germline CDR1 is PRHDT and CDR2 is FYEKMQ (reference sequence). The CDR3 bases are TGTGCCAGCAGCCATCCGGGACAGGGGGGGGTGAACACTGAAGCTTTCTTT. Protein sequence: CASSHPGQGGVNTEAFF.

The sample holds many counts of this clonotype. V gene TRBV2 combines with J gene TRBJ2-1, with 10 bases matching TRBD2. J lost 4 bases, V lost 0 bases, and 3 bases had no gene match. Per germline, CDR1 SNHLY and CDR2 FYNNEI. The CDR3 loop spans 16 amino acids. This chain's CDR3 is CASSEATSGFYNEQFF. The DNA for the CDR3 is TGTGCCAGCAGTGAAGCGACTAGCGGGTTTTACAATGAGCAGTTCTTC.

This clonotype has a count of ten or more. The rearrangement links TRBV4-3 to TRBJ2-2; unclear D gene. Germline V gives CDR1 LGHNA, CDR2 YSLEER. The V end lost 0 bases, the J end lost 7 bases, and 12 bases lay between the germline ends. This CDR3 is built from 15 residues. This CDR3 is CASSQEWVHGGELFF. The CDR3 nucleotides read TGCGCCAGCAGCCAAGAATGGGTCCATGGCGGGGAGCTGTTTTTT.

This clonotype has ten or more counts. The chain combines TRBV6-5 with TRBJ2-7, with 9 positions matching TRBD2. Germline V lookup: CDR1 MNHEY, CDR2 SVGAGI. The ends lost 2 bases at V and 7 bases at J; junction bases unmatched: 9. This CDR3 has 15 residues. CDR3 DNA: TGTGCCAGCAGTTACGGGCTAGCGGGGTCGGGAGAGCAGTACTTC. Translating it yields CASSYGLAGSGEQYF.

This clonotype was counted many times. The chain joins TRBV29-1 to TRBJ2-1, with D perhaps matching TRBD2 (6 bases). Trimming removed 5 bases at V and 3 bases at J, with 8 bases between. CDR3 length equals 12 residues. In germline, CDR1 is SQVTM, CDR2 ANQGSEA. The chain's CDR3 is CSVISGYNEQFF. The CDR3 DNA reads as TGCAGCGTTATTAGCGGCTACAATGAGCAGTTCTTC.